One and the same sample provided the 29 T cell receptor beta chains below, sequenced in a study of spatial heterogeneity in lung cancer. As to time point: sample taken at primary tumor resection. Unsorted whole RNA from tumor, nontumor lung or frozen PBMC underwent sequencing. From the 5' RACE reads, TCRdb called clonotypes with MiXCR, one entry per CDR3 protein. The sample contains some 4,000 distinct CDR3 sequences, approximately 7% of which appear only once. The sequencing here drew on normal lung tissue next to the tumor, taken at surgery. The receptors stem from a male donor with early-stage non-small cell lung cancer.

The V gene is TRBV7-2, the J gene TRBJ1-1; the D is unclear. The germline V gene encodes CDR1 SGHTA and CDR2 FQGNSA. The CDR3 length is 14 residues. V gave up 4 bases and J gave up 1 base, with 10 bases separating them. For the CDR3, the DNA is TGTGCCAGCAGCTCGTCGTTAAGGAACACTGAAGCTTTCTTT. Translation: CASSSSLRNTEAFF. The whole variable domain, remainder taken from reference TRBV7-2 and TRBJ1-1, is GAGVSQSPSNKVTEKGKDVELRCDPISGHTALYWYRQSLGQGLEFLIYFQGNSAPDKSGLPSDRFSAERTGGSVSTLTIQRTQQEDSAVYLCASSSSLRNTEAFFGQGTRLTVV.

Relative to its sample, this clonotype is medium-sized. The chain has TRBV7-9 and TRBJ1-1, with TRBD1 matching over 10 bases. J gave up 5 bases and V 1 base, and 4 bases lay outside the gene matches. The CDR3 loop spans 15 amino acids. CDR1 is SEHNR and CDR2 is FQNEAQ in the germline V gene (reference sequence). Written as DNA, the CDR3 is TGTGCCAGCAGCTTAGGGGGGACAGGGGAGACTGAAGCTTTCTTT. This encodes CASSLGGTGETEAFF.

This clonotype qualifies as medium-sized. This chain uses TRBV6-1 with TRBJ2-7; 8 bases are shared with TRBD1. Germline CDR1 and CDR2: MNHNS and SASEGT. There are 14 residues in the CDR3. V lost 8 bases and J lost 5; bases outside the gene matches: 11. The chain's CDR3 is CASPTGGQKHEQYF. In DNA form, the CDR3 reads TGTGCCAGCCCCACAGGGGGACAAAAACACGAGCAGTACTTC.

This clonotype was counted at least ten times. The CDR3 nucleotides are TGTGCCAGCAGCTTAAAGGGAAGCAAAAACATTCAGTACTTC. Translated: CASSLKGSKNIQYF. V gene TRBV7-9 combines with J gene TRBJ2-4; D is unclear. The CDR3 is made up of 14 amino acids. Per germline, CDR1 SEHNR and CDR2 FQNEAQ (reference sequence). V gave up 2 bases and J gave up 3 bases, with 8 bases separating them.

Many counts were recorded for this clonotype. V gene TRBV20-1 combines with J gene TRBJ2-3; 8 bases agree with TRBD2. Germline V lookup: CDR1 DFQATT, CDR2 SNEGSKA (reference sequence). The CDR3 spans 14 residues. V lost 6 bases to trimming and J lost 2 bases; unmatched junction nucleotides: 7. The DNA of the CDR3 is TGCAGTGCCTGTATAGCGGGGACCACAGATACGCAGTATTTT. Translated: CSACIAGTTDTQYF.

This clonotype was detected ten times or more. Here the CDR3 reads CSVERAPGVQYF. As DNA, the CDR3 is TGCAGCGTTGAAAGGGCCCCTGGGGTCCAGTACTTC. The V call is TRBV29-1, the J call TRBJ2-5; D is unclear. The CDR3 runs 12 residues. Germline CDR1 SQVTM, CDR2 ANQGSEA. V was shortened by 2 bases and J by 10 bases, with 14 bases between the two germline ends. Full variable domain (missing parts from reference TRBV29-1 and TRBJ2-5): SAVISQKPSRDICQRGTSLTIQCQVDSQVTMMFWYRQQPGQSLTLIATANQGSEATYESGFVIDKFPISRPNLTFSTLTVSNMSPEDSSIYLCSVERAPGVQYFGPGTRLLVL.

This clonotype is judged large (0.1 to 1%). The chain joins TRBV30 to TRBJ2-1, with TRBD2 matching 13 bases. The CDR3 spans 14 residues. The ends lost 5 bases at V and 3 bases at J; junction bases unmatched: 1. CDR1 is GTSNPN and CDR2 is SVGIG in the germline V gene (reference sequence). As DNA, the CDR3 is TGTGCCTGGCGGACTAGCGGGAGCTACAATGAGCAGTTCTTC. The encoded protein is CAWRTSGSYNEQFF.

There are many counts of this clonotype. The chain combines TRBV7-2 with TRBJ2-7; D gene unclear. This CDR3 contains 14 residues. Looked up from germline, CDR1 is SGHTA and CDR2 is FQGNSA. Trimming pared 4 bases from V and 0 bases from J, leaving 10 bases between. DNA for the CDR3: TGTGCCAGCAGCTCCCAATGGGACTCCTACGAGCAGTACGTC. Translation: CASSSQWDSYEQYV.

This clonotype was seen many times. The chain links TRBV14 to TRBJ1-6; D is unresolved. The germline V gene encodes CDR1 SGHDN and CDR2 FVKESK. The CDR3 is 13 residues long. Between the trimmed V and J ends, which lost 1 base and 11 bases, there was a span of 9 bases. CDR3 DNA: TGTGCCAGCAGCCAAGGCTTAGTGGCACCCCTCCACTTT. Translation: CASSQGLVAPLHF.

The CDR3 is CASSLGTWDRNTGELFF. For the CDR3, the DNA is TGCGCCAGCAGCTTGGGTACGTGGGACAGAAACACCGGGGAGCTGTTTTTT. The V call is TRBV5-1, the J call TRBJ2-2; 7 nucleotides align to TRBD1. Looked up from germline, CDR1 is SGHRS and CDR2 is YFSETQ. The trim removed 0 bases at V and 2 bases at J, leaving 7 bases unmatched. This CDR3 is built from 17 residues.

This clonotype is medium-sized in the sample. The rearrangement links TRBV6-1 to TRBJ2-7; D unclear. The length of the CDR3 is 12 residues. V lost 5 bases and J lost 4, with 9 bases in between. The germline CDR1 and CDR2 sequences are MNHNS and SASEGT. CDR3 DNA sequence: TGTGCCAGCAGTCCCAGGTCATACGAGCAGTACGTC. It translates to CASSPRSYEQYV.

This clonotype has ten or more counts. V and J are TRBV6-2 or TRBV6-3 and TRBJ1-2; D perhaps matches TRBD1 (5 bases). Trimming pared 6 bases from V and 11 bases from J, leaving 16 bases between. The CDR3 is 12 amino acids. Germline-derived CDR1 and CDR2 are MNHEY and SVGEGT. The CDR3 DNA reads TGTGCCAGCAGGAGAGTTGGAGGGGCGTACACCTTC. The encoded protein is CASRRVGGAYTF.

This clonotype is termed medium-sized (0.01 to 0.1%). The chain links TRBV14 to TRBJ2-7; 9 bases line up with TRBD1. With 9 bases clipped from V and 6 bases from J, the junction kept 15 bases outside the gene matches. The CDR3 loop spans 15 amino acids. Germline V gene lookup returns CDR1 SGHDN and CDR2 FVKESK. CDR3 protein: CASPITGTGCFEQYV. The CDR3, as DNA: TGTGCCAGTCCTATTACCGGGACAGGGTGCTTCGAGCAGTACGTC.

This clonotype is deemed medium-sized. J is TRBJ1-3 and V is TRBV9; D is unclear. Germline V gene lookup returns CDR1 SGDLS and CDR2 YYNGEE. The V gene lost 0 bases and the J gene lost 0 bases, with 7 bases spanning the gap. The CDR3 extends over 15 amino acids. The CDR3 DNA follows: TGTGCCAGCAGCGTAGACGCAGGCTCTGGAAACACCATATATTTT. Translated: CASSVDAGSGNTIYF.

The CDR3 sequence: CASSLEDSVYGYTF. CDR3 nucleotides: TGCGCCAGCAGCTTGGAGGACAGTGTCTATGGCTACACCTTC. The chain is built from TRBV5-1 and TRBJ1-2; TRBD1 might be the D (6 bases). The CDR3 covers 14 residues. Germline CDR1 is SGHRS and CDR2 is YFSETQ. Trimming took 0 bases from V and 4 from J, leaving 10 bases between them.

This clonotype is categorized as medium-sized. The chain joins TRBV6-6 to TRBJ1-2; 7 bases fit TRBD1. In germline, CDR1 is MNHNY, CDR2 SVGAGI (reference sequence). The CDR3 consists of 14 residues. V shed 5 bases, J shed 8 bases, and the junction held 11 bases outside the gene matches. The CDR3 reads CASSASGTVSGYTF. The CDR3 DNA reads TGTGCCAGCAGTGCGTCCGGGACAGTTTCGGGCTACACCTTC.

This clonotype was observed many times. The V and J genes are TRBV20-1 and TRBJ1-1; D perhaps matches TRBD1 (6 bases). V lost 3 bases and J lost 3, with 14 bases in between. Germline assignment: CDR1 DFQATT and CDR2 SNEGSKA (reference sequence). This CDR3 is built from 14 residues. CDR3 residues: CSARRGGTDTEAFF. The DNA of the CDR3 is TGCAGTGCTAGGAGGGGGGGAACGGACACTGAAGCTTTCTTT.

This sequence joins TRBV12-3 or TRBV12-4 and TRBJ1-4; perhaps TRBD1 as D (5 bases). The germline V and J ends were trimmed by 10 bases and 8 bases, with 17 bases remaining between them. The CDR3 is 13 amino acids. CDR3 amino acids: CANSKGLWEKLFF. The CDR3 DNA is TGTGCCAACTCCAAGGGGTTGTGGGAAAAACTGTTTTTT.

There are many counts of this clonotype. The chain is built from TRBV5-1 and TRBJ2-3; no reliable D call. The CDR3 has 11 residues. With 4 bases removed from V and 2 bases from J, the gap between germline ends came to 2 bases. Germline V gene data show CDR1 as SGHRS and CDR2 as YFSETQ. CDR3 nucleotides: TGCGCCAGCAGCAACACAGATACGCAGTATTTT. Protein: CASSNTDTQYF. Using reference TRBV5-1 and TRBJ2-3 for the parts outside the CDR3, the full variable domain is KAGVTQTPRYLIKTRGQQVTLSCSPISGHRSVSWYQQTPGQGLQFLFEYFSETQRNKGNFPGRFSGRQFSNSRSEMNVSTLELGDSALYLCASSNTDTQYFGPGTRLTVL.

By share of the sample, this clonotype is medium-sized. The rearrangement uses TRBV27 and TRBJ2-7; the D is unclear. Germline loops: CDR1 MNHEY, CDR2 SMNVEV (reference sequence). V shed 5 bases and J shed 3 bases, with 11 bases lying between them. The CDR3 length is 13 residues. The CDR3 nucleotides read TGTGCCAGCAGTCCCGGCTCTGTCTACGAGCAGTACTTC. Protein: CASSPGSVYEQYF.

CDR3 residues: CSVDHSSEAFF. The CDR3 DNA reads TGCAGCGTTGACCACAGCTCTGAAGCTTTCTTT. This sequence joins TRBV29-1 and TRBJ1-1; the D is unclear. V lost 3 bases to trimming and J lost 6 bases, with 8 bases between them. The CDR3 consists of 11 residues. From germline, CDR1 is SQVTM and CDR2 ANQGSEA.

In this sample, this clonotype turned up many times. The gene calls are TRBV5-1 and TRBJ2-3, with D unclear. Germline V lookup: CDR1 SGHRS, CDR2 YFSETQ. V was clipped by 0 bases and J by 6 bases, with 8 bases between them. CDR3 length: 13 residues. The chain's CDR3 is CASSLELADTQYF. The CDR3 DNA is TGCGCCAGCAGCTTGGAACTGGCCGATACGCAGTATTTT.

This clonotype is medium-sized in the sample. This sequence joins TRBV20-1 and TRBJ2-7; 14 bases are shared with TRBD2. The CDR3 loop spans 14 amino acids. Germline V gene data show CDR1 as DFQATT and CDR2 as SNEGSKA (reference sequence). Trimming at V came to 5 bases and at J to 6 bases, leaving 6 bases not matched to a gene. CDR3 sequence (DNA): TGCAGTGCTTCGACTAGCGGGGGGGCGAGCGAGCAGTACTTC. Protein sequence: CSASTSGGASEQYF.

This clonotype was counted only a few times. The chain links TRBV4-2 to TRBJ2-1, with D uncertain. Germline V gene lookup returns CDR1 LGHNA and CDR2 YNFKEQ. Deletions cut 0 bases from V and 0 bases from J, with 6 bases between. The CDR3 has 15 residues. The DNA of the CDR3 is TGTGCCAGCAGCCAAGATCGAGGCTCCTACAATGAGCAGTTCTTC. It yields the protein CASSQDRGSYNEQFF.

In its sample, this clonotype was seen many times. This chain uses TRBV12-3 or TRBV12-4 with TRBJ1-2; no definite D call. The CDR3 loop spans 12 amino acids. Trimming took 3 bases from V and 4 from J, leaving 6 bases between them. CDR3 bases: TGTGCCAGCAGTTTGGGCAGCTATGGCTACACCTTC. Translating it yields CASSLGSYGYTF.

For this clonotype: This sequence may be a read error, since a much larger clone differs from it by one base. This CDR3 is CASSSGLATDTQYF. The CDR3 DNA is TGTGCCAGCAGCTCGGGACTAGCGACAGATACGCAGTATTTT. The V and J genes are TRBV7-3 and TRBJ2-3; TRBD2 matches 10 bases. The CDR3 has 14 residues. Per the germline V gene, CDR1 is SGHTA and CDR2 is FQGTGA. The junction had 1 base not matched to a gene; V was cut back by 4 bases and J by 3 bases.

This clonotype is deemed medium-sized (0.01 to 0.1%). The chain combines TRBV6-2 or TRBV6-3 with TRBJ2-1; perhaps TRBD2 as D (5 bases). V was cut by 11 bases and J by 8 bases, with 19 bases left in between. The CDR3 spans 13 residues. CDR1 and CDR2 (germline): MNHEY, SVGEGT. The CDR3 sequence is CAYSLAPFDEQFF. The DNA for the CDR3 is TGTGCCTATTCGCTAGCACCATTTGATGAGCAGTTCTTC.

This clonotype has ten or more counts. The chain employs TRBV6-6 and TRBJ2-7; D gene uncertain. Germline CDR1 and CDR2: MNHNY and SVGAGI (reference sequence). This CDR3 is built from 13 residues. Trimming cost V 4 bases and J 5 bases, with 12 bases left between them. The CDR3 DNA reads as TGTGCCAGCAGTTTGGAAGGCTTAGACGAGCAGTACGTC. Protein: CASSLEGLDEQYV.

By proportion, this clonotype is medium-sized. CDR3 protein: CASSPQGANYNEQFF. CDR3 DNA sequence: TGTGCCAGCAGCCCCCAGGGGGCCAATTACAATGAGCAGTTCTTC. The chain links TRBV7-3 to TRBJ2-1; 8 bases agree with TRBD1. V lost 5 bases to trimming and J lost 4 bases; unmatched junction nucleotides: 7. CDR1 and CDR2 from the germline V gene are SGHTA and FQGTGA. The CDR3 length is 15 residues.